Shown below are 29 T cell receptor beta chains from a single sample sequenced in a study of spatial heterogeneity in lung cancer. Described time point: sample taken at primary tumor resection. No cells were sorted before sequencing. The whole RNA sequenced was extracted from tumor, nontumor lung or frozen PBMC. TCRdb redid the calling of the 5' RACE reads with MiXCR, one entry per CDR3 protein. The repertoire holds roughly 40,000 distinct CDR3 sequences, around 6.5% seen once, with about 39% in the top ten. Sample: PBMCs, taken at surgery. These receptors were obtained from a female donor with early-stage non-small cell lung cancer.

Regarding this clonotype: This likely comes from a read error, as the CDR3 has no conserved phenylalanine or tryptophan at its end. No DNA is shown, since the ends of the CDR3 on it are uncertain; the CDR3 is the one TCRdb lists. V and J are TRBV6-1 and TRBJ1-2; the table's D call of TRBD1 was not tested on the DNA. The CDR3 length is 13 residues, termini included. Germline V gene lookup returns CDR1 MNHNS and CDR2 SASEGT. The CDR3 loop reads CASSEVGTGKGVL.

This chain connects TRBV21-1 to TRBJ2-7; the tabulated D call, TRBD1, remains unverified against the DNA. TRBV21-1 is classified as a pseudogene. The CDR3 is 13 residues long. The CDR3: CASIPTDSYEQYF. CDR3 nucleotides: TGTGCCAGCATTCCGACAGACTCCTACGAGCAGTACTTC.

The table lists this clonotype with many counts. This chain's CDR3 is CAISDRTDTQYF. DNA for the CDR3: TGTGCCATCAGTGATCGCACAGATACGCAGTATTTT. The chain has TRBV10-3 and TRBJ2-3; D is unclear. The CDR3 consists of 12 residues. V lost 3 bases and J 1 base, leaving 2 bases between the germline ends. Germline lookup yields CDR1 ENHRY and CDR2 SYGVKD.

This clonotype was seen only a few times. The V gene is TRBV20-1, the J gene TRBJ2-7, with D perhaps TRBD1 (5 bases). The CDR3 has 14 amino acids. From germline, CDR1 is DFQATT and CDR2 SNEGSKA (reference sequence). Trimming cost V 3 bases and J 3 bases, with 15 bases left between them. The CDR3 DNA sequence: TGCAGTGCTAGTGGGCAGGGTCGGAGCTACGAGCAGTACTTC. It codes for CSASGQGRSYEQYF.

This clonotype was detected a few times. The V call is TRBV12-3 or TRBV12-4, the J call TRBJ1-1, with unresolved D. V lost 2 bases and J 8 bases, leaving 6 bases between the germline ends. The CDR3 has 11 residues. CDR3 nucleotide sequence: TGTGCCAGCAGTTTAAGGAGGGAAGCTTTCTTT. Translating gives CASSLRREAFF.

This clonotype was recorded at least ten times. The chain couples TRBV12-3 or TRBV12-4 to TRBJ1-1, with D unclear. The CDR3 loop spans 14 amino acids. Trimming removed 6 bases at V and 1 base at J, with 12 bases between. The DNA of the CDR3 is TGTGCCAGCAGATTGGTTCTTCAGAACACTGAAGCTTTCTTT. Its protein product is CASRLVLQNTEAFF.

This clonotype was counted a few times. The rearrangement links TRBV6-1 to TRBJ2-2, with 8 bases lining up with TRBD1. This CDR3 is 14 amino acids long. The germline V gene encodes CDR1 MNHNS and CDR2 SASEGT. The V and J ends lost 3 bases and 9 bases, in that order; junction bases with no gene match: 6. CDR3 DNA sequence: TGTGCCAGCAGTGACCGGACAGGGCAGCGGGAGCTGTTTTTT. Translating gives CASSDRTGQRELFF.

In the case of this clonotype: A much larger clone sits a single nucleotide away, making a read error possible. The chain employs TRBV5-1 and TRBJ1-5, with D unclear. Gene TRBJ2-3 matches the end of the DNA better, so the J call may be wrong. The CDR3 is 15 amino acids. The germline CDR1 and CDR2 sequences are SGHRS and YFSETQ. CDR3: CASSLDGGDHQPQYF. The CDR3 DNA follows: TGCGCCAGCAGCTTGGACGGCGGTGATCATCAGCCCCAGTATTTT.

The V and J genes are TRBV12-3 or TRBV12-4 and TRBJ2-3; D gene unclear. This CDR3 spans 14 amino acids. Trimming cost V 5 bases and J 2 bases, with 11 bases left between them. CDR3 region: CASSRSYNTDTQYF. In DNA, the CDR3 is TGTGCCAGCAGTAGATCCTACAACACAGATACGCAGTATTTT.

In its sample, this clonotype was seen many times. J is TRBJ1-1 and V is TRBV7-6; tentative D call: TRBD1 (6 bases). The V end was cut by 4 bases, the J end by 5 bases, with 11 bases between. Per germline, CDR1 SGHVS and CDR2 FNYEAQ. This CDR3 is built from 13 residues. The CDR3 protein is CASSSRGGTEAFF. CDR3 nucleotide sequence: TGTGCCAGCAGCTCCAGGGGAGGGACTGAAGCTTTCTTT.

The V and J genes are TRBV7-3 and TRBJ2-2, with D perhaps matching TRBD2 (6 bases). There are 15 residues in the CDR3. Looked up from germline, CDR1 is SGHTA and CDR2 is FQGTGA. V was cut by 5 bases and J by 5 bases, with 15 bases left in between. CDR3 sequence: CASSTGLTATGELFF. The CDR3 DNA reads TGTGCCAGCAGCACCGGACTAACCGCAACCGGGGAGCTGTTTTTT.

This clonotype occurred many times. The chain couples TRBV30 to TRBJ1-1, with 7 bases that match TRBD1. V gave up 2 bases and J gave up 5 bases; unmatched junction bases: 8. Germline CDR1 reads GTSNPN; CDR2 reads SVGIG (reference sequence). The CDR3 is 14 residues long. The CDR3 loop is CAWSQQGIGTEAFF. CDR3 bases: TGTGCCTGGAGTCAACAGGGGATTGGGACTGAAGCTTTCTTT.

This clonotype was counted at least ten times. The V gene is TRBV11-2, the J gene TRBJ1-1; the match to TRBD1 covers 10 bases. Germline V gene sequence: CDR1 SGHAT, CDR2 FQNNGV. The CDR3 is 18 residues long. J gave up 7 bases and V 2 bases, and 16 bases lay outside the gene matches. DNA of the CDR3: TGTGCCAGCAGCTTACCCCCGGGACAGGGGTCGTTAAACTTTGAAGCTTTCTTT. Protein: CASSLPPGQGSLNFEAFF.

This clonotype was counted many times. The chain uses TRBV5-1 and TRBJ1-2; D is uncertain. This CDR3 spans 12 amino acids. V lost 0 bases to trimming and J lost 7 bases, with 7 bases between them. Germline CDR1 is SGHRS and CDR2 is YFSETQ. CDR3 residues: CASSLAGIGYTF. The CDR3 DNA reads TGCGCCAGCAGCTTGGCGGGTATTGGCTACACCTTC.

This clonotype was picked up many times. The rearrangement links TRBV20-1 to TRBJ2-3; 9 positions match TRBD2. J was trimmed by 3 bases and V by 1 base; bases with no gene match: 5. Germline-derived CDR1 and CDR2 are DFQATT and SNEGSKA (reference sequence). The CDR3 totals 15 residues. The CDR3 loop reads CSARGAAGGTDTQYF. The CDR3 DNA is TGCAGTGCTAGAGGGGCAGCGGGGGGAACAGATACGCAGTATTTT.

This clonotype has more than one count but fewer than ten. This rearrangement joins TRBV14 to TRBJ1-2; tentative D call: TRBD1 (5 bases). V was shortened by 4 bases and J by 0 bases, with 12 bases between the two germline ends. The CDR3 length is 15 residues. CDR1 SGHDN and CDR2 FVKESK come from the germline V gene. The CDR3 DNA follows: TGTGCCAGCAGCCGCCTGGGGGGGGCTAACTATGGCTACACCTTC. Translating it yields CASSRLGGANYGYTF.

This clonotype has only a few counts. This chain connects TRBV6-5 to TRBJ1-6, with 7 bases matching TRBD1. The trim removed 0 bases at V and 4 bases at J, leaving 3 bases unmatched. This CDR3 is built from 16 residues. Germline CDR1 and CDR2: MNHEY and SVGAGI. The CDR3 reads CASSYSGQRYNSPLHF. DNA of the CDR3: TGTGCCAGCAGTTACTCGGGACAGAGATATAATTCACCCCTCCACTTT.

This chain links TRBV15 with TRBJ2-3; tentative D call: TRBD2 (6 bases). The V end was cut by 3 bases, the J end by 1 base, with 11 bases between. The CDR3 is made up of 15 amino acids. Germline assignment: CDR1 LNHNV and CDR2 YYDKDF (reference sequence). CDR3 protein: CATSRASEGTDTQYF. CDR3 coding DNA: TGTGCCACCAGCAGGGCTAGCGAAGGCACAGATACGCAGTATTTT. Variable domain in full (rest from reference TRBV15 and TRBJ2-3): DAMVIQNPRYQVTQFGKPVTLSCSQTLNHNVMYWYQQKSSQAPKLLFHYYDKDFNNEADTPDNFQSRRPNTSFCFLDIRSPGLGDTAMYLCATSRASEGTDTQYFGPGTRLTVL.

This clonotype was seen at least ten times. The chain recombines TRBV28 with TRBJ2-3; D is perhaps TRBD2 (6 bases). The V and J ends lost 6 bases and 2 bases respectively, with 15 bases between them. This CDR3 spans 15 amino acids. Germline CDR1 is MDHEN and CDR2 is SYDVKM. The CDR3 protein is CASRAPGLLTDTQYF. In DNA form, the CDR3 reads TGTGCCAGCAGAGCACCGGGACTCCTCACAGATACGCAGTATTTT.

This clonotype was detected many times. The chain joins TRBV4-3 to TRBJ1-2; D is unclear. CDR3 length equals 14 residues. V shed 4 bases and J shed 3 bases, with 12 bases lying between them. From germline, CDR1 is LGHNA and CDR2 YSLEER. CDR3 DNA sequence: TGCGCCAGCAGCCTCAAAGTAGCTGACTATGGCTACACCTTC. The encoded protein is CASSLKVADYGYTF.

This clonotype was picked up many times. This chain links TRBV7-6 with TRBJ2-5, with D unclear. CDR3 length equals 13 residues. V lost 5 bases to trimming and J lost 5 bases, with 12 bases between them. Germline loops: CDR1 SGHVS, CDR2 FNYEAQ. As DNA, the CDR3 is TGTGCCAGCAGCCCCGTAGAGTGGGAGACCCAGTACTTC. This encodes CASSPVEWETQYF.

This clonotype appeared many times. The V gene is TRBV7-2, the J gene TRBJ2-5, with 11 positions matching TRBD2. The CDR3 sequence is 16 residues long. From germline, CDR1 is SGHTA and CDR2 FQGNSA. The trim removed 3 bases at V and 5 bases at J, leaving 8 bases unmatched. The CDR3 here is CASSFLAGGRGETQYF. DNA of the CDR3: TGTGCCAGCAGCTTCCTAGCGGGGGGCCGGGGTGAGACCCAGTACTTC. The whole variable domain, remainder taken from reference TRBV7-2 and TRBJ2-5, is GAGVSQSPSNKVTEKGKDVELRCDPISGHTALYWYRQSLGQGLEFLIYFQGNSAPDKSGLPSDRFSAERTGGSVSTLTIQRTQQEDSAVYLCASSFLAGGRGETQYFGPGTRLLVL.

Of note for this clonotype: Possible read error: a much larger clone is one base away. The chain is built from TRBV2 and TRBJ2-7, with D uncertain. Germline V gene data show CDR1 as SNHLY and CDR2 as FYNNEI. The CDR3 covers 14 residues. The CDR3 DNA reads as TGTGTCAGCAAAGCCGCGCCTACTTCCTACGAGCAGTACTTC. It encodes CVSKAAPTSYEQYF.

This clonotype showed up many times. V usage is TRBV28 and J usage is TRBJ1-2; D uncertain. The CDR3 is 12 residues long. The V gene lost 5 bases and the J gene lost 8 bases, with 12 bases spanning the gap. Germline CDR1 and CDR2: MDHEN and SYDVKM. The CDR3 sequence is CASSERPQGYTF. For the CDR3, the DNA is TGTGCCAGCAGTGAGCGACCGCAAGGCTACACCTTC.

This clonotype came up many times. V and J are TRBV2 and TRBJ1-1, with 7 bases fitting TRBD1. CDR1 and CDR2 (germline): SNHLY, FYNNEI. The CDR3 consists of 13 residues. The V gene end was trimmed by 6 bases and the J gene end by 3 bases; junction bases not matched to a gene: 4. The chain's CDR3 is CASRARGDTEAFF. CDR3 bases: TGTGCCAGCAGAGCCAGGGGGGACACTGAAGCTTTCTTT. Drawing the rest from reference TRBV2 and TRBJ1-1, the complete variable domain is EPEVTQTPSHQVTQMGQEVILRCVPISNHLYFYWYRQILGQKVEFLVSFYNNEISEKSEIFDDQFSVERPDGSNFTLKIRSTKLEDSAMYFCASRARGDTEAFFGQGTRLTVV.

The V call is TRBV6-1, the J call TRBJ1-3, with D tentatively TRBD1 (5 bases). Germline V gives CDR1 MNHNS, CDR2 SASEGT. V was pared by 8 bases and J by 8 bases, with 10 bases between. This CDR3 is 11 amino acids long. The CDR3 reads CASARVDTIYF. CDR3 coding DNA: TGTGCCAGCGCCAGGGTGGACACCATATATTTT.

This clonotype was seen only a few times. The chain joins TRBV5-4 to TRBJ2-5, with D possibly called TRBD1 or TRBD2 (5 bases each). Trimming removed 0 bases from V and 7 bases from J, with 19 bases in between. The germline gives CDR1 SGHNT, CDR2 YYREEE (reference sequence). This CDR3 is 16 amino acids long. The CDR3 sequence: CASSLDPRGPGGTQYF. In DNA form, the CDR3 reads TGTGCCAGCAGCTTGGATCCACGGGGCCCAGGCGGGACCCAGTACTTC.

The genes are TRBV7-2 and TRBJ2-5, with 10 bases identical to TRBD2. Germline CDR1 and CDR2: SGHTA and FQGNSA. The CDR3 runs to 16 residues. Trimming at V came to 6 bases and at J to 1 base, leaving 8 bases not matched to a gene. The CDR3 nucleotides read TGTGCCAGCAGTGTAGCGGGGGGCACCCGCCAAGAGACCCAGTACTTC. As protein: CASSVAGGTRQETQYF.

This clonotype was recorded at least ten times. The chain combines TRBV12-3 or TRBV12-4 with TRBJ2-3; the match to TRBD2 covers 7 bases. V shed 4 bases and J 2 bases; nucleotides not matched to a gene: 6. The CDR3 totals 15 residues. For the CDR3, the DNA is TGTGCCAGCAGTTCCTTGAGCGGGGACACAGATACGCAGTATTTT. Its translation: CASSSLSGDTDTQYF.